One sample yielded the 2 T cell receptor beta chains listed below, sequenced in a study of spatial heterogeneity in lung cancer. Points from the study as a whole: Counts of expanded alpha and beta TCRs within tumors tracked the tumor nonsynonymous mutation count.

TCRdb reprocessed the 5' RACE reads with MiXCR, giving one entry per CDR3 protein. The sample has about 9,900 distinct CDR3 sequences, under 6.5% seen once. No antigen is known for these receptors. Time point given: sample taken at primary tumor resection. Here the sequenced sample was lung tumor tissue, taken at surgery. Every receptor here comes from a female donor with early-stage non-small cell lung cancer.

The table lists this clonotype with a few counts. The chain combines TRBV4-1 with TRBJ2-7; 14 positions match TRBD2. This CDR3 is 19 amino acids long. The trim removed 2 bases at V and 5 bases at J, leaving 14 bases unmatched. CDR1 is MGHRA and CDR2 is YSYEKL in the germline V gene. CDR3 residues: CASSQRAPGLAGAYHEQYF. CDR3 sequence (DNA): TGCGCCAGCAGCCAAAGGGCCCCGGGACTAGCGGGAGCTTACCACGAGCAGTACTTC.

The rearrangement joins TRBV14 to TRBJ2-7; D gene ambiguous. Germline assignment: CDR1 SGHDN and CDR2 FVKESK. CDR3 length: 13 amino acids. Deletions cut 6 bases from V and 2 bases from J, with 11 bases between. CDR3 nucleotides: TGTGCCAGCAGACCAGACGGAACCTACGAGCAGTACTTC. As protein: CASRPDGTYEQYF.